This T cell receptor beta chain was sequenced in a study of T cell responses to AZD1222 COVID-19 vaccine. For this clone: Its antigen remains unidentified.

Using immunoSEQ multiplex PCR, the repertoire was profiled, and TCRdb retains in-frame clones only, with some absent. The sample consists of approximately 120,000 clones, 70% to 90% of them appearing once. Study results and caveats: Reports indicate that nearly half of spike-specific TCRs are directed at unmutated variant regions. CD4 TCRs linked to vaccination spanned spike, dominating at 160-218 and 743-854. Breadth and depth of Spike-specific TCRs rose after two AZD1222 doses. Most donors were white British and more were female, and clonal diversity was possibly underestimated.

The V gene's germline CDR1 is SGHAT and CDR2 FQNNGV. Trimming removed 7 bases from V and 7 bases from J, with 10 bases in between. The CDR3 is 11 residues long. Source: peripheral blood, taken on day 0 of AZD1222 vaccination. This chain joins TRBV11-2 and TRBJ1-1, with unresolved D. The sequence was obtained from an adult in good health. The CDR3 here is CASTEQSEAFF. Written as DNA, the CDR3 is TGTGCCAGCACCGAACAGAGTGAAGCTTTCTTT.